Listed here is a single TCR beta chain. The antigen is not known. PCR employed 60 Vbeta and 13 Jbeta primers. Clones were sequenced by immunoSEQ multiplex PCR, and TCRdb holds only the in-frame ones, with some missing. The repertoire holds about 110,000 clones, with approximately 70% as singletons. The V and J ends lost 3 bases and 8 bases respectively, with 8 bases between them. The CDR3 has 12 residues. CDR1 and CDR2 (germline): MNHEY, SMNVEV (reference sequence). These data come from a study of cytomegalovirus exposure and HLA in healthy donors. Findings of the study overall: The classifier was said to identify cytomegalovirus status with high specificity and sensitivity.

Sample: PBMCs. V gene TRBV27 combines with J gene TRBJ2-1; tentatively, D is TRBD2 (5 bases). The receptor's source is a man aged 40-49 years in good health and CMV-seronegative. The CDR3 sequence is CASSFPGYEQFF. DNA of the CDR3: TGTGCCAGCAGTTTCCCGGGATATGAGCAGTTCTTC.